The 24 T cell receptor beta chains below were found in one sample sequenced in a study of PD-1 blockade in classical Hodgkin lymphoma. Relapse was seen in all patients after autologous stem cell transplantation, and brentuximab vedotin exposure was variable. Generated by immunoSEQ multiplex PCR, the TCRdb table keeps only in-frame clones and is missing some. The sample holds 66,000 or so clones, 71% seen once. The sample was peripheral blood mononuclear cells (PBMCs), taken before the second cycle of nivolumab. The receptors come from a human donor with classical Hodgkin lymphoma.

This clone showed up just a few times. J is TRBJ2-7 and V is TRBV28; tentatively, D is TRBD2 (5 bases). CDR1 is MDHEN and CDR2 is SYDVKM in the germline V gene. The CDR3 is made up of 16 amino acids. V was cut by 4 bases and J by 2 bases, with 18 bases left in between. DNA for the CDR3: TGTGCCAGCAGTTCATCACCGGGAATTGCACCCTACGAGCAGTACTTC. It is translated as CASSSSPGIAPYEQYF.

The rearrangement uses TRBV9 and TRBJ2-1, with D uncertain. Trimming removed 0 bases from V and 8 bases from J, with 18 bases in between. CDR3 length: 16 amino acids. Germline lookup yields CDR1 SGDLS and CDR2 YYNGEE. The CDR3 loop is CASSVEIILSPHEQFF. CDR3 bases: TGTGCCAGCAGCGTAGAGATAATTCTATCTCCTCATGAGCAGTTCTTC.

This chain uses TRBV11-2 with TRBJ2-7, with TRBD2 matching over 11 bases. The CDR3 has 13 residues. Germline values: CDR1 SGHAT, CDR2 FQNNGV. CDR3 protein: CATRLAGSYEQYF. CDR3 DNA: TGTGCGACCCGACTAGCGGGATCCTACGAGCAGTACTTC.

This clone appeared once. The CDR3, as DNA: TGTGCCAGCAGCTTGTCCAGTCTGAACACTGAAGCTTTCTTT. Amino acids: CASSLSSLNTEAFF. J is TRBJ1-1 and V is TRBV5-4; D remains unclear. This CDR3 comprises 14 residues. Trimming shortened V by 1 base and J by 0 bases, and 7 bases separated the two germline ends. Germline values: CDR1 SGHNT, CDR2 YYREEE (reference sequence).

This clone was observed a single time. The rearrangement links TRBV6-5 to TRBJ2-1; 11 bases align to TRBD2. This CDR3 spans 15 amino acids. Germline-derived CDR1 and CDR2 are MNHEY and SVGAGI. Unmatched junction bases numbered 10, after V lost 7 bases and J lost 8 bases. The CDR3 sequence: CASTPASGRIDEQFF. The CDR3 bases are TGTGCCAGCACTCCTGCTAGCGGGAGGATCGATGAGCAGTTCTTC.

The chain carries TRBV6-5 and TRBJ2-2, with D perhaps TRBD2 (5 bases). V was trimmed by 8 bases and J by 6 bases, leaving 16 bases between them. Germline CDR1 MNHEY, CDR2 SVGAGI. This CDR3 is built from 14 residues. This CDR3 is CASRKPGSAGELFF. The CDR3, as DNA: TGTGCCAGCCGCAAGCCGGGAAGCGCCGGGGAGCTGTTTTTT.

This chain links TRBV4-2 with TRBJ2-3; D unclear. Trimming pared 5 bases from V and 5 bases from J, leaving 11 bases between. Per germline, CDR1 LGHNA and CDR2 YNFKEQ. The CDR3 runs 13 residues. CDR3 nucleotides: TGTGCCAGCAGCTTACGAGCGCAAGATACGCAGTATTTT. Its protein product is CASSLRAQDTQYF.

The count of this clone is one. V usage is TRBV4-1 and J usage is TRBJ2-7; 8 nucleotides align to TRBD2. This CDR3 is 14 amino acids long. V shed 4 bases and J 6 bases; nucleotides not matched to a gene: 8. The germline gives CDR1 MGHRA, CDR2 YSYEKL. CDR3 coding DNA: TGCGCCAGCAGCCGAGACCCCGGGGGGGGCGAGCAGTACTTC. This sequence encodes CASSRDPGGGEQYF.

The J gene is TRBJ1-2, the V gene TRBV2; D gene ambiguous. This CDR3 is 16 amino acids long. Germline V gene lookup returns CDR1 SNHLY and CDR2 FYNNEI. Trimming shortened V by 2 bases and J by 2 bases, and 15 bases separated the two germline ends. The CDR3 DNA reads as TGTGCCAGCAGTGAACCGGCCGGGAGGGTGAACTATGGCTACACCTTC. Translation: CASSEPAGRVNYGYTF. The full variable domain, its missing parts supplied by reference TRBV2 and TRBJ1-2, is EPEVTQTPSHQVTQMGQEVILRCVPISNHLYFYWYRQILGQKVEFLVSFYNNEISEKSEIFDDQFSVERPDGSNFTLKIRSTKLEDSAMYFCASSEPAGRVNYGYTFGSGTRLTVV.

This chain uses TRBV19 with TRBJ1-3; D is possibly TRBD1 (6 bases). Trimming pared 7 bases from V and 2 bases from J, leaving 15 bases between. Germline CDR1 is LNHDA and CDR2 is SQIVND (reference sequence). The CDR3 sequence is 15 residues long. The CDR3 sequence: CASNRSGAPGNTIYF. CDR3 sequence (DNA): TGTGCCAGTAATCGGTCGGGGGCGCCTGGAAACACCATATATTTT.

This chain uses TRBV29-1 with TRBJ1-1; D is ambiguous. Germline V gene sequence: CDR1 SQVTM, CDR2 ANQGSEA. The V and J ends lost 2 bases and 2 bases respectively, with 9 bases between them. CDR3 length: 13 amino acids. CDR3 amino acids: CSVEKAENTEAFF. The CDR3 DNA reads as TGCAGCGTTGAAAAAGCGGAAAACACTGAAGCTTTCTTT.

The chain is built from TRBV29-1 and TRBJ1-1; 10 nucleotides match TRBD1. Germline CDR1 is SQVTM and CDR2 is ANQGSEA. The V gene end was trimmed by 8 bases and the J gene end by 5 bases; junction bases not matched to a gene: 5. CDR3 size: 12 residues. The CDR3 DNA reads TGCAGCACCTGGACAGGGGGGACTGAAGCTTTCTTT. It encodes CSTWTGGTEAFF.

The V and J genes are TRBV18 and TRBJ2-1, with TRBD1 matching 7 bases. The CDR3 is 17 residues long. Germline loops: CDR1 KGHSH, CDR2 LQKENI. V shed 3 bases and J 8 bases; nucleotides not matched to a gene: 16. The CDR3 loop reads CASSPRDRDSHIDEQFF. The CDR3 bases are TGTGCCAGCTCACCGCGCGACCGGGACAGTCATATCGATGAGCAGTTCTTC.

This clone is medium-sized (0.01 to 0.1%) in the sample. The CDR3 here is CASSLESLGTDTQYF. The CDR3 coding sequence is TGTGCCAGCAGCTTAGAATCTCTTGGCACAGATACGCAGTATTTT. This chain connects TRBV7-6 to TRBJ2-3; D is uncertain. This CDR3 region has 15 residues. The V end lost 1 base, the J end lost 1 base, and 9 bases lay between the germline ends. Germline CDR1 and CDR2: SGHVS and FNYEAQ.

The sample holds a few counts of this clone. The chain is built from TRBV4-1 and TRBJ2-2; possibly TRBD2 for D (5 bases). CDR3 size: 16 residues. The germline V gene encodes CDR1 MGHRA and CDR2 YSYEKL. The V and J ends lost 0 bases and 3 bases respectively, with 11 bases between them. The CDR3 DNA reads as TGCGCCAGCAGCCAAGACTGGCGGGCATACACCGGGGAGCTGTTTTTT. Protein sequence: CASSQDWRAYTGELFF.

This clone was seen a few times. The chain employs TRBV6-5 and TRBJ1-4; TRBD1 aligns across 8 bases. There are 15 residues in the CDR3. V lost 4 bases to trimming and J lost 7 bases; unmatched junction nucleotides: 8. CDR1 MNHEY and CDR2 SVGAGI come from the germline V gene. Written as DNA, the CDR3 is TGTGCCAGCAGTTCTCAGGGGGCCCTAGGTGAAAAACTGTTTTTT. Protein sequence: CASSSQGALGEKLFF.

This clone was detected only once. This chain uses TRBV18 with TRBJ2-7, with D possibly being TRBD1 (6 bases). Looked up from germline, CDR1 is KGHSH and CDR2 is LQKENI. Trimming removed 3 bases at V and 0 bases at J, with 12 bases between. The CDR3 consists of 15 residues. The CDR3 protein is CASSPRDTSSYEQYF. CDR3 in DNA: TGTGCCAGCTCACCCCGGGACACCTCCTCCTACGAGCAGTACTTC.

The chain combines TRBV5-1 with TRBJ1-6, with no clear D. The CDR3 spans 15 residues. V was cut by 4 bases and J by 5 bases, with 13 bases left in between. CDR1 is SGHRS and CDR2 is YFSETQ in the germline V gene. In DNA, the CDR3 is TGCGCCAGCAGCCCTGGCTACACCAATAATTCACCCCTCCACTTT. It specifies CASSPGYTNNSPLHF. The whole variable domain, filled in from reference TRBV5-1 and TRBJ1-6, reads KAGVTQTPRYLIKTRGQQVTLSCSPISGHRSVSWYQQTPGQGLQFLFEYFSETQRNKGNFPGRFSGRQFSNSRSEMNVSTLELGDSALYLCASSPGYTNNSPLHFGNGTRLTVT.

The chain couples TRBV5-1 to TRBJ2-7, with TRBD1 matching 9 bases. CDR1 and CDR2 from the germline V gene are SGHRS and YFSETQ. Trimming at V came to 4 bases and at J to 5 bases, leaving 7 bases not matched to a gene. The CDR3 is 14 amino acids. For the CDR3, the DNA is TGCGCCAGCAGCAAAGGACAGGGGTCCCACGAGCAGTACTTC. This sequence encodes CASSKGQGSHEQYF.

The CDR3 sequence: CASSKRRGQGKGAKNIQYF. The CDR3 coding sequence is TGTGCCAGTAGTAAGAGGAGAGGACAGGGGAAAGGAGCCAAAAACATTCAGTACTTC. This chain uses TRBV19 with TRBJ2-4, with TRBD1 matching 9 bases. Germline trimming cut 4 bases from V and 0 bases from J; bases unmatched to any gene: 13. CDR3 length equals 19 residues. Germline V lookup: CDR1 LNHDA, CDR2 SQIVND (reference sequence). Full variable domain (outside the CDR3, taken from reference TRBV19 and TRBJ2-4): DGGITQSPKYLFRKEGQNVTLSCEQNLNHDAMYWYRQDPGQGLRLIYYSQIVNDFQKGDIAEGYSVSREKKESFPLTVTSAQKNPTAFYLCASSKRRGQGKGAKNIQYFGAGTRLSVL.

This rearrangement joins TRBV13 to TRBJ1-2, with D uncertain. The CDR3 length is 12 residues. Germline V gives CDR1 PRHDT, CDR2 FYEKMQ (reference sequence). V dropped 1 base and J dropped 5 bases, with 5 bases sitting between them. The CDR3 reads CASSLDGYGYTF. The CDR3 DNA sequence: TGTGCCAGCAGCTTAGATGGGTATGGCTACACCTTC.

The chain joins TRBV11-3 to TRBJ2-7; D remains ambiguous. V lost 4 bases to trimming and J lost 2 bases, with 15 bases between them. Per the germline V gene, CDR1 is SGHNT and CDR2 is YENEEA. The CDR3 length is 15 residues. Written as DNA, the CDR3 is TGTGCCAGCAGCTGGAGAGGCGACCCGGCCTACGAGCAGTACTTC. It specifies CASSWRGDPAYEQYF.

V gene TRBV6-5 combines with J gene TRBJ2-7; D is perhaps TRBD2 (5 bases). The CDR3 is 13 residues long. CDR1 is MNHEY, CDR2 SVGAGI, per germline. Trimming stripped 2 bases from V and 3 bases from J, with 8 bases between. The CDR3: CASSYDGVYEQYF. Written as DNA, the CDR3 is TGTGCCAGCAGTTACGACGGGGTCTACGAGCAGTACTTC.

The V and J genes are TRBV6-5 and TRBJ2-7; 11 bases align to TRBD2. Per germline, CDR1 MNHEY and CDR2 SVGAGI. CDR3 length: 16 amino acids. V shed 0 bases, J shed 6 bases, and the junction held 7 bases outside the gene matches. The CDR3 reads CASSYSTSGSLGEQYF. CDR3 DNA sequence: TGTGCCAGCAGTTACTCAACTAGCGGGAGTCTAGGCGAGCAGTACTTC.